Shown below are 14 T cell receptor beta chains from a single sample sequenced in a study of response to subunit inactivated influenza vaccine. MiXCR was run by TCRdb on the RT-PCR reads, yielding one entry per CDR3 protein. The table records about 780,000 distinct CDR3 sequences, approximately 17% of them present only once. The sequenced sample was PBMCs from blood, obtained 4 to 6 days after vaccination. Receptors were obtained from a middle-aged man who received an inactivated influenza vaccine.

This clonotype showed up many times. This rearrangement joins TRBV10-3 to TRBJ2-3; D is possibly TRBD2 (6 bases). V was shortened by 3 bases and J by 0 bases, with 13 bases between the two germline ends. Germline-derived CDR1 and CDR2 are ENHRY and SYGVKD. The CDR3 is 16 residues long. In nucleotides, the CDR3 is TGTGCCATCAGTGAACGGGACTCAACGAGCACAGATACGCAGTATTTT. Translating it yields CAISERDSTSTDTQYF.

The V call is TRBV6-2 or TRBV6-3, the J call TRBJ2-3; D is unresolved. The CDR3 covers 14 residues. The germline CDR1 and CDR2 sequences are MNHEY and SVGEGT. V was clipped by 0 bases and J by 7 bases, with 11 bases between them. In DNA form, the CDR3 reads TGTGCCAGCAGTTACTCTCAGATCCTGTATACGCAGTATTTT. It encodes CASSYSQILYTQYF.

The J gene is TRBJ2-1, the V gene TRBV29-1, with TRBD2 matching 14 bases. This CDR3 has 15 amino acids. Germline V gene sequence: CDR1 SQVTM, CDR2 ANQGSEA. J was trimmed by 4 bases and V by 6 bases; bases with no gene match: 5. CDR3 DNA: TGCAGCGTGGCGGGACTAGCGGGGGCTTACAATGAGCAGTTCTTC. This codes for CSVAGLAGAYNEQFF.

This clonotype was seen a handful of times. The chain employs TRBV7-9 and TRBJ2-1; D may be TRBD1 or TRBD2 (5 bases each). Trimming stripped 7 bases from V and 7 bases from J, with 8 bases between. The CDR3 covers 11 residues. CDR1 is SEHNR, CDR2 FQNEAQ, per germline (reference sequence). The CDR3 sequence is CASTEGNEQFF. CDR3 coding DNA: TGTGCCAGCACCGAGGGGAATGAGCAGTTCTTC.

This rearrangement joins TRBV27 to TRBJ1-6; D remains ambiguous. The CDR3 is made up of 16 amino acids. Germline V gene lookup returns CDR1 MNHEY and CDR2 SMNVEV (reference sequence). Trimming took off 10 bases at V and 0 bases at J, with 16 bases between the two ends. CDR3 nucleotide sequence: TGTGCCACCGGCCCCGGCGGCAGCTCCTATAATTCACCCCTCCACTTT. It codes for CATGPGGSSYNSPLHF.

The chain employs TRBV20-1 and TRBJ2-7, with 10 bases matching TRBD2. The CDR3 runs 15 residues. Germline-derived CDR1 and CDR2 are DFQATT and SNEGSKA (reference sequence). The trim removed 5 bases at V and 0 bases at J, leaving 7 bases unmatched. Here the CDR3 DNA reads TGCAGTGCTGCTGGACTAGCGGTGAGCTCCTACGAGCAGTACTTC. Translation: CSAAGLAVSSYEQYF.

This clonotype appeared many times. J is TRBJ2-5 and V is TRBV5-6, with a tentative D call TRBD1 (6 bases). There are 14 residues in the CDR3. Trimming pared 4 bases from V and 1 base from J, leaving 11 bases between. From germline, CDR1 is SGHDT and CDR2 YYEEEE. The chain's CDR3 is CASSATGFQETQYF. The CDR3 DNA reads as TGTGCCAGCAGCGCAACAGGGTTCCAAGAGACCCAGTACTTC.

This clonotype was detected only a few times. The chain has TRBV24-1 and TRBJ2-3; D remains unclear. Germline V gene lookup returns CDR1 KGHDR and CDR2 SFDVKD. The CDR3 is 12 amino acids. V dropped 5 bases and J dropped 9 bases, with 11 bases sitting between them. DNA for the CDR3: TGTGCCACCAGTGTTTCCGGAGAGACGCAGTATTTT. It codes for CATSVSGETQYF.

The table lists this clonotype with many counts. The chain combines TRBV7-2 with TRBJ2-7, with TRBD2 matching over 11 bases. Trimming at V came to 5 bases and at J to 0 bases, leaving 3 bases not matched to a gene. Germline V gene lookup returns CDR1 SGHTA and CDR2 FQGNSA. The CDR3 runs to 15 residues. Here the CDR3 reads CASSPSGGSSYEQYF. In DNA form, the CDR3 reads TGTGCCAGCAGCCCTAGCGGGGGGAGCTCCTACGAGCAGTACTTC.

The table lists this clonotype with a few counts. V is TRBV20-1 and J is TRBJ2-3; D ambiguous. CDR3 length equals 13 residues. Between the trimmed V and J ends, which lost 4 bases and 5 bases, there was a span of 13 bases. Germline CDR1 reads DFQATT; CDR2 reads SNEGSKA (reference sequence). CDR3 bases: TGCAGTGCTAAACTGAGGTCGGAAGATACGCAGTATTTT. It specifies CSAKLRSEDTQYF.

The CDR3 spells CASFSGGSSYNEQFF. The CDR3 DNA sequence: TGTGCCAGCTTCAGCGGCGGGAGCTCCTACAATGAGCAGTTCTTC. The V and J genes are TRBV6-1 and TRBJ2-1, with 7 bases aligning to TRBD2. The CDR3 covers 15 residues. Losses at the gene ends were 8 bases for V and 0 bases for J; bases not matched to a gene: 7. Germline CDR1 MNHNS, CDR2 SASEGT.

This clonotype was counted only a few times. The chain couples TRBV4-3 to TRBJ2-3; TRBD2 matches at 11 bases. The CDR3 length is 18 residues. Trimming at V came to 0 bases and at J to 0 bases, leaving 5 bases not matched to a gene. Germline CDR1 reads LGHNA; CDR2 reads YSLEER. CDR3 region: CASSQEGLAGSSTDTQYF. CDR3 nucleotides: TGCGCCAGCAGCCAAGAAGGACTAGCGGGTTCTAGCACAGATACGCAGTATTTT.

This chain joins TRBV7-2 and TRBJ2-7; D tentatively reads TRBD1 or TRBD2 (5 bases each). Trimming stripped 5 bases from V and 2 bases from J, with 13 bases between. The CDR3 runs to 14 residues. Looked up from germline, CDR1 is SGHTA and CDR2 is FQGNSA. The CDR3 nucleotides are TGTGCCAGCAGCCCGGGACCACCACCCTACGAGCAGTACTTC. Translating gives CASSPGPPPYEQYF.

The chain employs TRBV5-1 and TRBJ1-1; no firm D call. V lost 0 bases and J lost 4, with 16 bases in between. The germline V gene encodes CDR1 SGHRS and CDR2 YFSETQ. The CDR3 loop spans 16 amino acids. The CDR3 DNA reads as TGCGCCAGCAGCTTGGTCTGGACCATGGGGTTCACTGAAGCTTTCTTT. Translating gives CASSLVWTMGFTEAFF.